This record covers a single T cell receptor beta chain. Its antigen is still unknown. Base-call qualities are not available, and no considerably larger clone is one nucleotide away. This entry comes from a study of T cells after somatic rescue of genetic block (TCRdb year 2020). Background on the whole study: What the study looked at was long-term robustness, specifically in a T-cell system that came about through somatic rescue of a genetic block in T-cell development.

Libraries came from the immunoSEQ multiplex PCR assay. The table comes from immuneACCESS by way of TCRdb, which keeps in-frame sequences with V and J called. Part of the clones is missing from these tables; in studies checked, under half for an unresolved V gene and the rest for unknown reasons. The sample records approximately 71,000 clones, around 90% of which are singletons. The top ten clones comprise 2.5% to 3.5% of the sample. The cysteine opens and the phenylalanine closes a CDR3 of 14 amino acids. The entry retains the CDR3 DNA only, 42 bases that are in frame from base 1. V lost 6 bases and J lost 4 bases, and the count of bases not matched to a germline gene is 6. In the germline V gene, CDR1 corresponds to SNHLY and CDR2 to FYNNEI.

Rearrangement joined TRBV2 to TRBJ2-5; 9 bases in the middle match TRBD1. Sequenced sample: peripheral blood mononuclear cells (PBMCs). This receptor was obtained from a man between 40 and 49 years old. DNA sequence: TGTGCCAGCAGCCTTCCGGGACAGGGAGAGACCCAGTACTTC. Translated, this is CASSLPGQGETQYF.